The 24 T cell receptor beta chains in this list originate from one sample, sequenced in a study of blood T cells in healthy people across ages. Primers used in a second PCR of about 6 to 12 cycles were a sample-barcoded 5' primer and a J-beta primer mix. Each CDR3 protein is one row after TCRdb ran MiXCR on the 5' RACE reads. The repertoire holds roughly 1,700,000 distinct CDR3 sequences, 25% to 30% seen once, with 7.7% in the top ten. The material sequenced was blood. The source of these receptors is a woman aged 25 to 39 in good health.

This clonotype has only a few counts. V and J are TRBV6-5 and TRBJ1-5; tentative D call: TRBD1 (5 bases). This CDR3 is 14 amino acids long. CDR1 and CDR2 from the germline V gene are MNHEY and SVGAGI. V was shortened by 0 bases and J by 7 bases, with 10 bases between the two germline ends. CDR3 region: CASSYSRGRQPQHF. Written as DNA, the CDR3 is TGTGCCAGCAGTTACTCTAGGGGACGGCAGCCCCAGCATTTT.

The rearrangement joins TRBV29-1 to TRBJ2-7; D not certain. V lost 6 bases to trimming and J lost 1 base, with 13 bases between them. Germline assignment: CDR1 SQVTM and CDR2 ANQGSEA. The CDR3 spans 13 residues. The DNA for the CDR3 is TGCAGCGTCGGACCTGGGCTGTCCTACGAGCAGTACTTC. Amino acid sequence: CSVGPGLSYEQYF.

This clonotype was counted many times. The chain joins TRBV3-1 to TRBJ2-7; D ambiguous. Trimming cost V 6 bases and J 0 bases, with 15 bases left between them. CDR1 and CDR2 from the germline V gene are LGHDT and YNNKEL (reference sequence). This CDR3 is built from 15 residues. CDR3 nucleotide sequence: TGTGCCAGCAGAGGGATAGCCGCCTCCTCCTACGAGCAGTACTTC. Its translation is CASRGIAASSYEQYF.

The chain uses TRBV7-6 and TRBJ2-3; a possible D gene is TRBD2 (6 bases). Germline lookup yields CDR1 SGHVS and CDR2 FNYEAQ. Trimming took 3 bases from V and 4 from J, leaving 17 bases between them. This CDR3 is built from 16 residues. In DNA form, the CDR3 reads TGTGCCAGCAGCTTCGGGACTGGCCGTGGTCCAGATACGCAGTATTTT. This gives the protein CASSFGTGRGPDTQYF.

This clonotype has a count of ten or more. This chain joins TRBV29-1 and TRBJ2-4, with 8 bases aligning to TRBD1. The CDR3 length is 12 residues. The V gene end was trimmed by 6 bases and the J gene end by 8 bases; junction bases not matched to a gene: 6. Germline V gene data show CDR1 as SQVTM and CDR2 as ANQGSEA. CDR3 protein: CSVLTGGDIQYF. The CDR3 DNA reads TGCAGCGTCTTAACAGGGGGTGACATTCAGTACTTC.

This clonotype turned up a few times. This chain's CDR3 is CASRGTLGEQYF. CDR3 DNA sequence: TGTGCCAGCAGGGGGACCCTCGGTGAGCAGTACTTC. The J gene is TRBJ2-7, the V gene TRBV7-9; D is tentatively TRBD1 or TRBD2 (5 bases each). This CDR3 has 12 amino acids. V lost 6 bases and J 7 bases, leaving 13 bases between the germline ends. The germline V gene has CDR1 SEHNR and CDR2 FQNEAQ (reference sequence).

This clonotype has ten or more counts. This chain connects TRBV7-2 to TRBJ2-7; TRBD2 agrees at 7 bases. V gave up 4 bases and J gave up 6 bases; unmatched junction bases: 12. CDR1 and CDR2 (germline): SGHTA, FQGNSA. The CDR3 length is 15 residues. In DNA form, the CDR3 reads TGTGCCAGCAGCTCCTCCGGCGGGAGAAATACCGAGCAGTACTTC. Translation gives CASSSSGGRNTEQYF.

In the case of this clonotype: A much more abundant neighbour one base away suggests this may be a read error. The chain uses TRBV6-1 and TRBJ2-6; D uncertain. There are 19 residues in the CDR3. Trimming took 5 bases from V and 3 from J, leaving 23 bases between them. Germline loops: CDR1 MNHNS, CDR2 SASEGT. Here the CDR3 DNA reads TGTGCCAGCAGTAGAAGGACCGGAGCGAATGGTGGTGGGGCCAACGTCCTGACTTTC. It codes for CASSRRTGANGGGANVLTF.

In its sample, this clonotype was seen a few times. Compared with germline, one end of the junction differs, possibly owing to a read error. The V call is TRBV27, the J call TRBJ1-1; 9 bases agree with TRBD1. The CDR3 spans 15 residues. Per germline, CDR1 MNHEY and CDR2 SMNVEV (reference sequence). For the CDR3, the DNA is TGTGCCGGCAGTACGGGACAGGGCGGGTCCACTGAAGCTTTCTTT. Its protein product is CAGSTGQGGSTEAFF.

This clonotype has just a few counts. The chain joins TRBV10-3 to TRBJ1-4; possibly TRBD1 for D (6 bases). The CDR3 runs to 15 residues. Per germline, CDR1 ENHRY and CDR2 SYGVKD. The germline V and J ends were trimmed by 4 bases and 1 base, with 10 bases remaining between them. This chain's CDR3 is CAISARGETNEKLFF. CDR3 bases: TGTGCCATCAGTGCTAGGGGGGAAACTAATGAAAAACTGTTTTTT.

This clonotype has a handful of counts. This chain connects TRBV5-1 to TRBJ2-1; D may be TRBD2 (6 bases). This CDR3 contains 16 residues. With 7 bases removed from V and 4 bases from J, the gap between germline ends came to 21 bases. Per the germline V gene, CDR1 is SGHRS and CDR2 is YFSETQ. CDR3 DNA: TGCGCCAGCGCGGGCCGTCCGGGGGAAGTATACAATGAGCAGTTCTTC. It specifies CASAGRPGEVYNEQFF.

This clonotype was observed at least ten times. The rearrangement joins TRBV6-5 to TRBJ2-5; 8 positions match TRBD1. There are 17 residues in the CDR3. Trimming cost V 0 bases and J 11 bases; bases outside gene matches: 17. CDR1 and CDR2 (germline): MNHEY, SVGAGI. The CDR3 DNA reads TGTGCCAGCAGTTACTCGGGGGCGGCAGGGGGCGCGGAGGAGCAGTACTTC. Translated, it gives CASSYSGAAGGAEEQYF.

The genes are TRBV20-1 and TRBJ2-5; 8 bases match TRBD2. There are 15 residues in the CDR3. Germline values: CDR1 DFQATT, CDR2 SNEGSKA (reference sequence). Losses at the gene ends were 3 bases for V and 4 bases for J; bases not matched to a gene: 10. The CDR3: CSASDVAGWGETQYF. As DNA, the CDR3 is TGCAGTGCTAGTGACGTAGCGGGATGGGGAGAGACCCAGTACTTC.

This clonotype was picked up a small number of times. This sequence joins TRBV11-2 and TRBJ1-2; the match to TRBD1 covers 7 bases. Germline V lookup: CDR1 SGHAT, CDR2 FQNNGV. The CDR3 has 15 residues. V dropped 4 bases and J dropped 0; count of bases not matched to a gene: 5. CDR3 sequence reads: CASSSTGTANYGYTF. The CDR3 nucleotides are TGTGCCAGCAGCTCGACAGGGACGGCTAACTATGGCTACACCTTC.

CDR3: CASMTETIRNEQFF. CDR3 sequence (DNA): TGTGCCAGCATGACCGAGACTATCCGCAATGAGCAGTTCTTC. The J gene is TRBJ2-1, the V gene TRBV12-3 or TRBV12-4, with D possibly TRBD2 on 5 matching bases. Trimming took off 7 bases at V and 6 bases at J, with 16 bases between the two ends. This CDR3 region has 14 residues.

CDR3 residues: CASSPHTGGHQPQHF. DNA of the CDR3: TGCGCCAGCAGCCCTCACACAGGGGGACATCAGCCCCAGCATTTT. The rearrangement joins TRBV4-1 to TRBJ1-5, with 8 positions matching TRBD1. The V and J ends lost 4 bases and 5 bases, in that order; junction bases with no gene match: 7. In germline, CDR1 is MGHRA, CDR2 YSYEKL. The CDR3 runs to 15 residues.

A remark on this clonotype: A clone one base away is much larger, so this may be a read error. The chain joins TRBV24-1 to TRBJ2-3; D not certain. Germline CDR1 KGHDR, CDR2 SFDVKD. Trimming removed 3 bases at V and 7 bases at J, with 4 bases between. The CDR3 runs to 11 residues. This chain's CDR3 is CATSDDHTQYF. The DNA of the CDR3 is TGTGCCACCAGTGATGATCATACGCAGTATTTT.

CDR3 loop: CASSLPEVNQPQHF. CDR3 coding DNA: TGTGCCAGCAGTCTTCCGGAGGTTAATCAGCCCCAGCATTTT. The genes are TRBV12-3 or TRBV12-4 and TRBJ1-5; D unresolved. The CDR3 length is 14 residues. V was cut by 5 bases and J by 4 bases, with 12 bases left in between.

There are many counts of this clonotype. The V and J genes are TRBV13 and TRBJ2-7; possible D gene TRBD1, 7 bases. The CDR3 contains 15 residues. Trimming removed 3 bases at V and 4 bases at J, with 16 bases between. Germline V gene lookup returns CDR1 PRHDT and CDR2 FYEKMQ (reference sequence). CDR3 sequence: CASSFRGVGSYEQYF. The CDR3 DNA follows: TGTGCCAGCAGCTTCAGGGGGGTTGGGAGTTACGAGCAGTACTTC.

This chain joins TRBV29-1 and TRBJ1-1, with D possibly TRBD1 on 5 matching bases. This CDR3 comprises 13 residues. V shed 2 bases and J shed 4 bases, with 11 bases lying between them. The germline V gene encodes CDR1 SQVTM and CDR2 ANQGSEA. The chain's CDR3 is CSVERGVGTEAFF. The CDR3, as DNA: TGCAGCGTTGAACGGGGGGTTGGCACTGAAGCTTTCTTT.

This chain connects TRBV11-2 to TRBJ2-7; TRBD2 agrees at 12 bases. The CDR3 is made up of 14 amino acids. The germline V gene has CDR1 SGHAT and CDR2 FQNNGV. The J segment lost 4 bases and the V segment lost 9 bases, leaving 7 bases of the junction unmatched. CDR3 region: CARLGLAGRYEQYF. CDR3 sequence (DNA): TGTGCCAGACTCGGACTAGCGGGACGTTACGAGCAGTACTTC.

The V gene is TRBV10-1, the J gene TRBJ2-7, with 9 bases fitting TRBD1. V dropped 9 bases and J dropped 2; count of bases not matched to a gene: 8. Germline assignment: CDR1 WNHNN and CDR2 SYGVQD (reference sequence). The CDR3 is made up of 14 amino acids. The CDR3 loop reads CARDGQGRPYEQYF. The CDR3 DNA reads TGCGCCAGAGACGGACAGGGGCGTCCCTACGAGCAGTACTTC.

The J gene is TRBJ2-3, the V gene TRBV7-6; D possibly corresponds to TRBD1 (5 bases). This CDR3 is 15 amino acids long. The V end lost 1 base, the J end lost 2 bases, and 10 bases lay between the germline ends. Germline CDR1 SGHVS, CDR2 FNYEAQ. The CDR3 region has the DNA TGTGCCAGCAGCTTAGTGGGGCTTAACACAGATACGCAGTATTTT. It yields the protein CASSLVGLNTDTQYF.

The sample holds many counts of this clonotype. V gene TRBV7-2 combines with J gene TRBJ2-1; 7 bases fit TRBD2. V trimming: 5 bases; J trimming: 10 bases; junction bases outside the gene matches: 17. This CDR3 has 16 residues. From germline, CDR1 is SGHTA and CDR2 FQGNSA. DNA of the CDR3: TGTGCCAGCAGCCCCTTACTAGCGCTCCTTCCAGGGGAGCAGTTCTTC. The encoded protein is CASSPLLALLPGEQFF. Full variable domain (outside the CDR3, taken from reference TRBV7-2 and TRBJ2-1): GAGVSQSPSNKVTEKGKDVELRCDPISGHTALYWYRQSLGQGLEFLIYFQGNSAPDKSGLPSDRFSAERTGGSVSTLTIQRTQQEDSAVYLCASSPLLALLPGEQFFGPGTRLTVL.